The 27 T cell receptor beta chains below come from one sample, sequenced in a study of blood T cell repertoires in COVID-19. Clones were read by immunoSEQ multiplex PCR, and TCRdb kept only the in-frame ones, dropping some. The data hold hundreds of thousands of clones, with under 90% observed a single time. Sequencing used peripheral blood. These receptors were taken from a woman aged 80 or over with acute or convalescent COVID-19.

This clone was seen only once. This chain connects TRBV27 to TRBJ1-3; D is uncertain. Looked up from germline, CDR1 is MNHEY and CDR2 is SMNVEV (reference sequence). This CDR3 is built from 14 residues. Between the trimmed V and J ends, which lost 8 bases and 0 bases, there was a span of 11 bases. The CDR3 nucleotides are TGTGCCAGCTCCGCTCGGGGCTCTGGAAACACCATATATTTT. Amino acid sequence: CASSARGSGNTIYF.

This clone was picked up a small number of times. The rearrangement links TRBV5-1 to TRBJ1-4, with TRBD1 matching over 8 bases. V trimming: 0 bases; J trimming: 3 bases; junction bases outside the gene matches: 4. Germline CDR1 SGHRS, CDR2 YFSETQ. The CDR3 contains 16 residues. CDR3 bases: TGCGCCAGCAGCTTGGGGGGACAGGTAGCTAATGAAAAACTGTTTTTT. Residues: CASSLGGQVANEKLFF. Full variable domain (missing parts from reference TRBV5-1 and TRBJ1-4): KAGVTQTPRYLIKTRGQQVTLSCSPISGHRSVSWYQQTPGQGLQFLFEYFSETQRNKGNFPGRFSGRQFSNSRSEMNVSTLELGDSALYLCASSLGGQVANEKLFFGSGTQLSVL.

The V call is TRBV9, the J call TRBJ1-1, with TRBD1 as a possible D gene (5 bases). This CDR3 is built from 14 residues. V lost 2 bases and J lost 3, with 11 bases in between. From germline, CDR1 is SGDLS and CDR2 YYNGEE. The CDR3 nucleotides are TGTGCCAGCAGCGTCCAAGGGGCCGACACTGAAGCTTTCTTT. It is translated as CASSVQGADTEAFF.

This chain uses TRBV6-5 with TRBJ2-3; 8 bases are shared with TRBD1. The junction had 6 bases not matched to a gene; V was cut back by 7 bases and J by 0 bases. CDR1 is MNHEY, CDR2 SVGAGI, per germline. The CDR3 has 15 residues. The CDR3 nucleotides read TGTGCCAGCACCCGGGACAGGCCTAGCACAGATACGCAGTATTTT. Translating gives CASTRDRPSTDTQYF.

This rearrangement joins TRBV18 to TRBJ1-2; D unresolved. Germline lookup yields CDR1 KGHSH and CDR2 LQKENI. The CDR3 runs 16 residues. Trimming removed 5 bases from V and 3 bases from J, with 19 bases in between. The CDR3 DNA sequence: TGTGCCAGCTCAGTATCGGTCAGTAGCTCAGACTATGGCTACACCTTC. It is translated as CASSVSVSSSDYGYTF.

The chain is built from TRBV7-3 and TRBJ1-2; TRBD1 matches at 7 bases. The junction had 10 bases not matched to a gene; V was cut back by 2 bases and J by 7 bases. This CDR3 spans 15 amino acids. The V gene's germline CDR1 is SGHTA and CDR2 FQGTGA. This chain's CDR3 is CASSLSPDRDSGYTF. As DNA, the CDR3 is TGTGCCAGCAGCTTATCCCCCGACAGGGATAGTGGCTACACCTTC.

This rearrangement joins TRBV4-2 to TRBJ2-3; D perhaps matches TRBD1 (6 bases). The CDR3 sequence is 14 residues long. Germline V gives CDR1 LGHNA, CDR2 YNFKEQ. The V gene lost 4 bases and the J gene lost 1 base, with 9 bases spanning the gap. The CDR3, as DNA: TGTGCCAGCAGCCGCCCAGGGGGCACAGATACGCAGTATTTT. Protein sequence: CASSRPGGTDTQYF.

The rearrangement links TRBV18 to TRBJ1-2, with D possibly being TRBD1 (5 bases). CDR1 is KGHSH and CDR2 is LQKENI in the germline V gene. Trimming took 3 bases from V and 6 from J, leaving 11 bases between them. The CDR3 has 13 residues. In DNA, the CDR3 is TGTGCCAGCTCACCGACAGCCCTTGATGGCTACACCTTC. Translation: CASSPTALDGYTF.

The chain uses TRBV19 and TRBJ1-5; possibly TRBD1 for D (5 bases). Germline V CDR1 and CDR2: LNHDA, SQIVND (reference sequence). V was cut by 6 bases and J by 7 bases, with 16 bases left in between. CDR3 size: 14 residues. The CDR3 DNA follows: TGTGCCAGTAGCCAGCGGGGGATTCGGCAGCCCCAGCATTTT. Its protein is CASSQRGIRQPQHF.

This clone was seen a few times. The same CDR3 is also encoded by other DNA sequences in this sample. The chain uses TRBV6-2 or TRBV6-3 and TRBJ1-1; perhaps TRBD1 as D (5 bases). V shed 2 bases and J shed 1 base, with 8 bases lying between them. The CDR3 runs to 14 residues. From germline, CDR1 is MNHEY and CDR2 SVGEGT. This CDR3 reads CASSYGQGNTEAFF. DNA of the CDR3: TGTGCCAGCAGTTACGGTCAGGGGAACACTGAAGCTTTCTTT.

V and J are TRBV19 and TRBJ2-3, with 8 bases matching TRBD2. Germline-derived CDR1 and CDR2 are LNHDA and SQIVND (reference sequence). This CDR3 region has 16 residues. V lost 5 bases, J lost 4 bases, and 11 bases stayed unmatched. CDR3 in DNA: TGTGCCAGTAGTTTTGCCGGGACTAGTGCTTCAGATACGCAGTATTTT. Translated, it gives CASSFAGTSASDTQYF.

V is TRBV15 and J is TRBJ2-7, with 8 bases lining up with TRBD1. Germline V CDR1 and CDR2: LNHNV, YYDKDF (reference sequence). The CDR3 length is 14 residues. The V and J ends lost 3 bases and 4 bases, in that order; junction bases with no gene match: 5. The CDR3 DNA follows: TGTGCCACCAGCAGGGACAGGGAAGGATACGAGCAGTACTTC. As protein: CATSRDREGYEQYF.

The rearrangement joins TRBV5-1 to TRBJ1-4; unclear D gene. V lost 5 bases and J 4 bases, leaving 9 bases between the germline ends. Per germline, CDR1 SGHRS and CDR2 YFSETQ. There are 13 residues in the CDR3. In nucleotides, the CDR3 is TGCGCCAGCAGGACGGCGGGTAATGAAAAACTGTTTTTT. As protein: CASRTAGNEKLFF.

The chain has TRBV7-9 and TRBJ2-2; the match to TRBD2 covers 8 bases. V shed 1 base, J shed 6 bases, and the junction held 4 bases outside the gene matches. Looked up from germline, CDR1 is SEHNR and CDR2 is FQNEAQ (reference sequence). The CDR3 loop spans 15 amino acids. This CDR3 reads CASSLEAGGSGELFF. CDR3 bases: TGTGCCAGCAGCTTAGAGGCGGGGGGCTCCGGGGAGCTGTTTTTT.

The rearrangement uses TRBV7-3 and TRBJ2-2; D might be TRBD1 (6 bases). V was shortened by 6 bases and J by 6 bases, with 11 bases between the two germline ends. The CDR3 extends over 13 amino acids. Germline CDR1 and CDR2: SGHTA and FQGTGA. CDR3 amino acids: CASRQGPPGELFF. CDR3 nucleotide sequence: TGTGCCAGCAGACAGGGCCCTCCCGGGGAGCTGTTTTTT.

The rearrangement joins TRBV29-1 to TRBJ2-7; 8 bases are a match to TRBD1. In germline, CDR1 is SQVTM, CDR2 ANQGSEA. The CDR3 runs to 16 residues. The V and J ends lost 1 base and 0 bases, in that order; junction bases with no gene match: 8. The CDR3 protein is CSVEGYGQGLSYEQYF. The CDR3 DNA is TGCAGCGTTGAAGGGTACGGACAGGGCCTCTCCTACGAGCAGTACTTC.

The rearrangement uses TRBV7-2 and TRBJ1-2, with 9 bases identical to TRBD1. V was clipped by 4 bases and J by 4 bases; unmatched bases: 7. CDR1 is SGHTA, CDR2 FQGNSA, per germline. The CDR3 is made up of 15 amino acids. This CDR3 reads CASSSVGTGFYGYTF. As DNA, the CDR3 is TGTGCCAGCAGCTCGGTCGGGACAGGGTTCTATGGCTACACCTTC.

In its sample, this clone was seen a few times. The CDR3 DNA reads as TGTGCCAGCAGCGCCCGGGACAGGGCCTCACCCCTCCACTTT. Encoded protein: CASSARDRASPLHF. The chain carries TRBV7-8 and TRBJ1-6, with 9 bases matching TRBD1. CDR3 size: 14 residues. With 5 bases clipped from V and 10 bases from J, the junction kept 6 bases outside the gene matches. The germline V gene encodes CDR1 SGHVS and CDR2 FQNEAQ.

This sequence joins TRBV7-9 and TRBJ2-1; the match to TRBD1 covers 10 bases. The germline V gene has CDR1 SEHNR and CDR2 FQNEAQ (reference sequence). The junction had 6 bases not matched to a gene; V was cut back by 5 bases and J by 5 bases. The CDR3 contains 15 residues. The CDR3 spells CASSPGQGPHNEQFF. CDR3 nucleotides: TGTGCCAGCAGCCCGGGACAGGGGCCCCACAATGAGCAGTTCTTC.

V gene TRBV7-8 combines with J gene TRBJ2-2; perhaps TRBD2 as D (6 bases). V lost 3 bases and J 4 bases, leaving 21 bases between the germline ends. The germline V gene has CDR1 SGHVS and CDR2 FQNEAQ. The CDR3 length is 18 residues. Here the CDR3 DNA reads TGTGCCAGCAGCTTGGACGGTCTACACCTCGGGGGCACCGGGGAGCTGTTTTTT. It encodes CASSLDGLHLGGTGELFF.

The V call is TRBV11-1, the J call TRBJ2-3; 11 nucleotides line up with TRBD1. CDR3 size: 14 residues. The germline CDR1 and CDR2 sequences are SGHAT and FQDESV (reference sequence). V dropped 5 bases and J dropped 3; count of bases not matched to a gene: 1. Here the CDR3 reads CASSRDRGTDTQYF. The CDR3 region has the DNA TGTGCCAGCAGCCGGGACAGGGGGACAGATACGCAGTATTTT.

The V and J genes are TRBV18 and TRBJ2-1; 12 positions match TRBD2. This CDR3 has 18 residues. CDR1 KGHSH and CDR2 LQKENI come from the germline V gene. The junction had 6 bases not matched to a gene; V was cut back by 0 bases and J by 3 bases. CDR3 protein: CASSPPASGGALYNEQFF. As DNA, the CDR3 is TGTGCCAGCTCACCACCTGCTAGCGGGGGGGCACTCTACAATGAGCAGTTCTTC.

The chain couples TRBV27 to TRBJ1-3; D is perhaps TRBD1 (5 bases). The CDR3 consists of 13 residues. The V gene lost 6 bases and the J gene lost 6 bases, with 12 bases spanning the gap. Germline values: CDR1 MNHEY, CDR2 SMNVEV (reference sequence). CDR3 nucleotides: TGTGCCAGCAGAACCTGGGGGGAAAACACCATATATTTT. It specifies CASRTWGENTIYF.

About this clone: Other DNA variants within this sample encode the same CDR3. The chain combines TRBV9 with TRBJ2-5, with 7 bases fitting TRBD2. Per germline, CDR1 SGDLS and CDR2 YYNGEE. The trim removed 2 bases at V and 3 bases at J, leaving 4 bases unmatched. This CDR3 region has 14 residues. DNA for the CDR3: TGTGCCAGCAGCGTTGGGGGGGTAGAAGAGACCCAGTACTTC. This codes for CASSVGGVEETQYF.

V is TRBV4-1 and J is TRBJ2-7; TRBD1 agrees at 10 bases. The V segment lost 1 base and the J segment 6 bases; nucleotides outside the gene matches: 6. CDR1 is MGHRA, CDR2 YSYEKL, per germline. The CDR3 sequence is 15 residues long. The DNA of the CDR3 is TGCGCCAGCAGCCAAGGAGACAGGGGGCTTGGCGAGCAGTACTTC. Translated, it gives CASSQGDRGLGEQYF.

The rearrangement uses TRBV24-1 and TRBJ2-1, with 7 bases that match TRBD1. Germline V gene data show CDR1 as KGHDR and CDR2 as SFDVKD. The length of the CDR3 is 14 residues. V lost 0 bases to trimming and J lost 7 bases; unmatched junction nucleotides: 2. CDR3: CATSDLRGQNEQFF. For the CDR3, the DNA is TGTGCCACCAGTGATTTGCGGGGACAGAATGAGCAGTTCTTC.

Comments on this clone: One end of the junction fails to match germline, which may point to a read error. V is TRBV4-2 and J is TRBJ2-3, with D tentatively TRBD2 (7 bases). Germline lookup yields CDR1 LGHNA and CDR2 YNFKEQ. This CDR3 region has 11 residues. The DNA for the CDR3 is TGTGCCAGCAGCCAGGGGGGGCACCCACTTTTT. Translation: CASSQGGHPLF.